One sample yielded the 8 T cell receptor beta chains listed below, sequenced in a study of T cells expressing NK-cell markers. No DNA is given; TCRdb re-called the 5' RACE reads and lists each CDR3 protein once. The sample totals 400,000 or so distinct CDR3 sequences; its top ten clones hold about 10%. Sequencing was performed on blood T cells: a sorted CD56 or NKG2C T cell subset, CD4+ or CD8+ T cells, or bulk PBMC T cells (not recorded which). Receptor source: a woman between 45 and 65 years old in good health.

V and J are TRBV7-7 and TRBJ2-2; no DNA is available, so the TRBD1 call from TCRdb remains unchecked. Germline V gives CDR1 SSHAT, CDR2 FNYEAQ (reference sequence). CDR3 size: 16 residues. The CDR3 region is CASSPRQPGGGGELFF.

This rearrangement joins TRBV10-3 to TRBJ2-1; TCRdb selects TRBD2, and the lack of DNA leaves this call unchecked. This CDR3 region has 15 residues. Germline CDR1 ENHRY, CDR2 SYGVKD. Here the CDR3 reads CATRETSGETNEQFF.

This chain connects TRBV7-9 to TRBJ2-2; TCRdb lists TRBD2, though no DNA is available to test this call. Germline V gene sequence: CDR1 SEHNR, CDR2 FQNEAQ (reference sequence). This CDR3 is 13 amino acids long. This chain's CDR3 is CASSPLAGRELFF.

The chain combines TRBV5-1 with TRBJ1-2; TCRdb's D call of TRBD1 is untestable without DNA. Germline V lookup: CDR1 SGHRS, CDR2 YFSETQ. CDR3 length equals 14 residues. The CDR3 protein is CASSLETGDYGYTF.

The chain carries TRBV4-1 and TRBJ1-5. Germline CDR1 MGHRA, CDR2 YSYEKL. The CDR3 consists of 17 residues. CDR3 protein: CASSQDIPRYSNQPQHF.

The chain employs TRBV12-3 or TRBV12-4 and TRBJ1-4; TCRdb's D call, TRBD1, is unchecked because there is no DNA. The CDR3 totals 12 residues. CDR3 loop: CASSLGGIGLFF.

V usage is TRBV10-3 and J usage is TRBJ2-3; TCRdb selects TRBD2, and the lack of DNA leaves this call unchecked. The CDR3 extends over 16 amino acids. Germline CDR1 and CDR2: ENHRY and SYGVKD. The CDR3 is CAISGAGLRSTDTQYF.

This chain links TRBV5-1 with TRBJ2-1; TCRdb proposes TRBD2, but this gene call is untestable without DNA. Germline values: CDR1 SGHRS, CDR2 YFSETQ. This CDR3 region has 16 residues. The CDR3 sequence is CASSLDRVVAGGEQFF.